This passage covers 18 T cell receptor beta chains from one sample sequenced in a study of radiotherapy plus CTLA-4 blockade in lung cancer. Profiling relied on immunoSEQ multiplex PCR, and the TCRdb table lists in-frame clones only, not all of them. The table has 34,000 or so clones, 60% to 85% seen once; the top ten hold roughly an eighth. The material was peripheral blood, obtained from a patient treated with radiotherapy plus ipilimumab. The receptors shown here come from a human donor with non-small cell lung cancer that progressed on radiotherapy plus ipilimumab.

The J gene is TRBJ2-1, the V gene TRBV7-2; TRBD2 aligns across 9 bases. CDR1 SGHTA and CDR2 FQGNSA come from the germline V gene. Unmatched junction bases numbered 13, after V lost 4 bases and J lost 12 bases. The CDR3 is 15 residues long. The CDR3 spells CASSSWAGGLAGQFF. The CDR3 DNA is TGTGCCAGCAGCTCTTGGGCGGGGGGGCTGGCTGGGCAGTTCTTC.

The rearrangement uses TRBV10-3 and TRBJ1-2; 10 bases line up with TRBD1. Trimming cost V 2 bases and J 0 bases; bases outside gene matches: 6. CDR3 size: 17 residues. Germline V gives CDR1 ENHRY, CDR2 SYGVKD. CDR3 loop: CAISEPDRGLTNYGYTF. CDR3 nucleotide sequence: TGTGCCATCAGTGAGCCAGACAGGGGGCTTACTAACTATGGCTACACCTTC.

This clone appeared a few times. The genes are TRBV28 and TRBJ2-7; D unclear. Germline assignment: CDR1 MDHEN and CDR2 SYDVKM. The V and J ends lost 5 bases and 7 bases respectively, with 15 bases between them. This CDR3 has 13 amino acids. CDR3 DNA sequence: TGTGCCAGCAGTCCCAAGGGTCCTCGGGAGCAGTACTTC. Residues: CASSPKGPREQYF.

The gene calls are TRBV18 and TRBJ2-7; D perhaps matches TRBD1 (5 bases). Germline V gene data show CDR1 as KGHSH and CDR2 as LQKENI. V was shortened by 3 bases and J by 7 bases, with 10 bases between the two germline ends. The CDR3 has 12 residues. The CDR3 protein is CASSPMGREQYF. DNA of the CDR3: TGTGCCAGCTCACCTATGGGGCGGGAGCAGTACTTC.

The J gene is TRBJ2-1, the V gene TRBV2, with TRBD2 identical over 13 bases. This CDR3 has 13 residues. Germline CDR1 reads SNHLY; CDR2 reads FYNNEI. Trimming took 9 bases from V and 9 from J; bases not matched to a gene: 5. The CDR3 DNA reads TGTGCCAGTGGACTAGCGGGAGCCGGTGAGCAGTTCTTC. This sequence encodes CASGLAGAGEQFF.

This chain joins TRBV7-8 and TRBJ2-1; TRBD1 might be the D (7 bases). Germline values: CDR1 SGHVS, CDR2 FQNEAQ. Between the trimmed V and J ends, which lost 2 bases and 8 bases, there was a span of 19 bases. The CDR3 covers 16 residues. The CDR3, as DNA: TGTGCCAGCAGCTTACATTCGGACAGGCGGGGCGATGAGCAGTTCTTC. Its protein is CASSLHSDRRGDEQFF.

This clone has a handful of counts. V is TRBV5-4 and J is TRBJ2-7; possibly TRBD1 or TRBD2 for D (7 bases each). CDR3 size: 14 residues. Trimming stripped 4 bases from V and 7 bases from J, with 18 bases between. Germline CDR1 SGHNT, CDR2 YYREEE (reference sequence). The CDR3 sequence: CASSRDSGAGEQYF. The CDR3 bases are TGTGCCAGCAGCCGGGACAGCGGGGCGGGGGAGCAGTACTTC.

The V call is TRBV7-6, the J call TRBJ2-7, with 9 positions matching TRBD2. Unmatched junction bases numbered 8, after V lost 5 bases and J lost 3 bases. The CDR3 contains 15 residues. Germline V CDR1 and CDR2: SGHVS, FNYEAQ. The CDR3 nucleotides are TGTGCCAGCAGCCTTATTGTAGCGGGGGTCTACGAGCAGTACTTC. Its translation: CASSLIVAGVYEQYF. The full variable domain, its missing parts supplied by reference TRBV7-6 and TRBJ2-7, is GAGVSQSPRYKVTKRGQDVALRCDPISGHVSLYWYRQALGQGPEFLTYFNYEAQQDKSGLPNDRFSAERPEGSISTLTIQRTEQRDSAMYRCASSLIVAGVYEQYFGPGTRLTVT.

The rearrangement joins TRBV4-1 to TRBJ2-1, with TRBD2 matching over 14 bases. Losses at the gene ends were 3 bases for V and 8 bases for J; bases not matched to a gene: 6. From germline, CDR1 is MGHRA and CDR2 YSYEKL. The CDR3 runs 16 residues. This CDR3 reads CASSHLTSGRADEQFF. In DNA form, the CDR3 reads TGCGCCAGCAGCCATCTGACTAGCGGGAGGGCCGATGAGCAGTTCTTC.

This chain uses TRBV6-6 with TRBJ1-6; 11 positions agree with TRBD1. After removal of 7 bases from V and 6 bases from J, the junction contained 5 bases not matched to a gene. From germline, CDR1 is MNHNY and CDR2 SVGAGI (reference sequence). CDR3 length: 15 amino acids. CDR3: CASTRGQGANSPLHF. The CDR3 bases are TGTGCCAGCACCCGAGGACAGGGGGCTAATTCACCCCTCCACTTT.

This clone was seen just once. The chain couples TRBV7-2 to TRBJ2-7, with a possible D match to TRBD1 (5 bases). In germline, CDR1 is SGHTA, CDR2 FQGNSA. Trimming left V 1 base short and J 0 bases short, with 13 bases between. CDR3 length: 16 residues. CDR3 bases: TGTGCCAGCAGCTTAGGTAGCTTCCAGGGCTCCTACGAGCAGTACTTC. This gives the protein CASSLGSFQGSYEQYF. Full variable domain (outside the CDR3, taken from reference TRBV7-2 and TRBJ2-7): GAGVSQSPSNKVTEKGKDVELRCDPISGHTALYWYRQSLGQGLEFLIYFQGNSAPDKSGLPSDRFSAERTGGSVSTLTIQRTQQEDSAVYLCASSLGSFQGSYEQYFGPGTRLTVT.

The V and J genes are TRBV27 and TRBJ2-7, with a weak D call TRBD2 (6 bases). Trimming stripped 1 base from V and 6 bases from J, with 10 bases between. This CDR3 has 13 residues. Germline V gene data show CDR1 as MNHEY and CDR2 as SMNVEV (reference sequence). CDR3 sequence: CASSLYGGVEQYF. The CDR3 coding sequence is TGTGCCAGCAGTTTATACGGAGGGGTCGAGCAGTACTTC.

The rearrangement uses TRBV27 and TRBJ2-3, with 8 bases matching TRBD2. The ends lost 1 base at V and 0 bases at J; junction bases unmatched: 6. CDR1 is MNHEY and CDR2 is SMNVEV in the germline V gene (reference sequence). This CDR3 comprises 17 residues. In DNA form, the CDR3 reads TGTGCCAGCAGTTTATATACAGCGGGAGCTAGCACAGATACGCAGTATTTT. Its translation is CASSLYTAGASTDTQYF.

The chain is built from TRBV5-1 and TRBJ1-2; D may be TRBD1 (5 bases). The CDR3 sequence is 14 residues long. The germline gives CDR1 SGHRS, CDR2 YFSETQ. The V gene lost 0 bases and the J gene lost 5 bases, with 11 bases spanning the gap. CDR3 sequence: CASSLGGTDYGYTF. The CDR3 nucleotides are TGCGCCAGCAGCTTGGGGGGGACCGATTATGGCTACACCTTC. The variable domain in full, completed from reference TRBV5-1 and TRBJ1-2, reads KAGVTQTPRYLIKTRGQQVTLSCSPISGHRSVSWYQQTPGQGLQFLFEYFSETQRNKGNFPGRFSGRQFSNSRSEMNVSTLELGDSALYLCASSLGGTDYGYTFGSGTRLTVV.

The CDR3 bases are TGTGCCAGCAGTTTCCAGGGAACTACTAATGAAAAACTGTTTTTT. Translating gives CASSFQGTTNEKLFF. The chain links TRBV28 to TRBJ1-4, with D maybe TRBD1 (5 bases). Germline lookup yields CDR1 MDHEN and CDR2 SYDVKM. This CDR3 contains 15 residues. With 3 bases removed from V and 2 bases from J, the gap between germline ends came to 10 bases.

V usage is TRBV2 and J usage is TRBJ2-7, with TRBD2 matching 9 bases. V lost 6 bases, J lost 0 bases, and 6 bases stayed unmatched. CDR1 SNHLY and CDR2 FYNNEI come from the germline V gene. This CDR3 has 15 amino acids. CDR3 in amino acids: CASRESGGSSYEQYF. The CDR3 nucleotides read TGTGCCAGCAGGGAGAGCGGGGGGAGCTCCTACGAGCAGTACTTC.

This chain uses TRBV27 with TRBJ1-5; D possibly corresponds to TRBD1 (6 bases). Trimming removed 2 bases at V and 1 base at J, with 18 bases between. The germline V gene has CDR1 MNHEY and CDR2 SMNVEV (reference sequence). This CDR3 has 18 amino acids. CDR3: CASSLRASGALSNQPQHF. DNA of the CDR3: TGTGCCAGCAGTTTACGTGCGTCAGGGGCCCTAAGCAATCAGCCCCAGCATTTT.

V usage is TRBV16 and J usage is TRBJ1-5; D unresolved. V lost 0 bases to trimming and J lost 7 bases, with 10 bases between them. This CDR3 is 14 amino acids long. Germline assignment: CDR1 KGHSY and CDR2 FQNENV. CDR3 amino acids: CASSQSSQDQPQHF. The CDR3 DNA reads TGTGCCAGCAGCCAATCTAGTCAGGACCAGCCCCAGCATTTT. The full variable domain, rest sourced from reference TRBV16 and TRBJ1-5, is GEEVAQTPKHLVRGEGQKAKLYCAPIKGHSYVFWYQQVLKNEFKFLISFQNENVFDETGMPKERFSAKCLPNSPCSLEIQATKLEDSAVYFCASSQSSQDQPQHFGDGTRLSIL.